This TCR beta chain was captured by sequencing in a study of blood T cell repertoires in COVID-19. Study summary: From T cells, B-cell-depleted T cells, or PBMCs came the material, which was cDNA or gDNA.

Methods used by the authors: Estimates of nucleated cell counts were drawn from the amplification of reference gene primers. The repertoire was sequenced with immunoSEQ multiplex PCR; TCRdb's copy has only in-frame clones and lacks some. V and J calls and clone size are those listed in that table; D and trimming were worked out from the DNA. The sample lists about 24,000 clones; just over 90% were seen once. V was pared by 1 base and J by 0 bases, with 7 bases between. The CDR3 extends over 14 amino acids. In germline, CDR1 is SGHRS, CDR2 YFSETQ. This TCR was sampled from an older man with active COVID-19. The V gene is TRBV5-1, the J gene TRBJ1-1; D is ambiguous. Sequenced: peripheral blood. The CDR3 reads CASSLNRMNTEAFF. CDR3 bases: TGCGCCAGCAGCTTGAACAGAATGAACACTGAAGCTTTCTTT.